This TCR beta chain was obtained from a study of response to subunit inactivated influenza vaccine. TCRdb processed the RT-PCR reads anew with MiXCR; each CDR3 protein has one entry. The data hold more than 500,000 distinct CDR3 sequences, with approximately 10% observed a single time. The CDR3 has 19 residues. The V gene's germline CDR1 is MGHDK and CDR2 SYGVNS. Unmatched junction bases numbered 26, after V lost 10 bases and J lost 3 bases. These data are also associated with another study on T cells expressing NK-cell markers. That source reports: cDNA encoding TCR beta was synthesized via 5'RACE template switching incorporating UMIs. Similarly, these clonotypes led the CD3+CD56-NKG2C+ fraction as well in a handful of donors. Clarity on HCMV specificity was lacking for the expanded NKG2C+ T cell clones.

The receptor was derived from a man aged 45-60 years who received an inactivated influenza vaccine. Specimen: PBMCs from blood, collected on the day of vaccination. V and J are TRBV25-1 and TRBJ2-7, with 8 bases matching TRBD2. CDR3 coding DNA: TGTGCCACCACCCTATCCCTCCGCTATCGAATAGCGGGAAACTACGAGCAGTACTTC. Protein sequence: CATTLSLRYRIAGNYEQYF.